This T cell receptor beta chain was profiled in a study of blood T cell repertoires in COVID-19 (dated by TCRdb to about 2020). Regarding the study in general: The collaborator samples originated in the United States, Italy and Spain and spanned the acute and convalescent phases of COVID-19. HLA class I and class II types, where available, came from metadata supplied by the sample provider rather than from assay-based typing. The prospective study material was composed of cDNA or gDNA derived from T cells, B-cell-depleted T cells, or PBMCs. Samples were obtained from the ongoing ImmuneRACE study (first 160 participants) and from some 1,200 subjects provided by 6 global collaborators. A freely available public database, intended as a resource for researchers studying the immune response to SARS-CoV-2, is where the repertoires were released. The dataset comprised deeply sampled blood TCRbeta repertoires from subjects exposed to, actively infected with, or recovered from COVID-19. A de-identified subject ID, COVID-19 status, age in years and sex were almost always included in the sample metadata.

Collaborating institutions collected whole blood in K2EDTA tubes following their own protocols. For TCRbeta analysis, collaborators shipped samples in one of three forms: frozen whole blood, isolated PBMCs, or DNA extracted from either of those sample types. The study at large found these results: How much clinical and demographic metadata was included differed by source and by participant, and the metadata was provided uncurated.

Notes on this clone: Which antigen it targets is not known. The input lacks base qualities; no much larger clone sits a single base away.

The immunoSEQ Assay, a bias-controlled multiplex PCR, was used to amplify TCRbeta CDR3 regions from genomic DNA. Turning to the authors' computational methods: Within the assay, amplification of reference gene primers was used to estimate how many nucleated cells each sample contained. Sequence reads were collapsed and filtered to measure the absolute abundance of every unique TCRbeta CDR3 rearrangement. For each sample, productive Simpson clonality was calculated as the square root of Simpson's diversity index across productive rearrangements. TCRdb's version of the immuneACCESS table is confined to in-frame rearrangements and falls short of the full clone set. An unresolved V gene accounts for under half of the shortfall where checked; the remainder is of unknown origin. V and J calls plus clone size are reproduced from that table; the DNA served to infer D and trimming. The sample has 350,000 to 450,000 clones on record, about 88% of them singletons. Over 2.5% of the sample belongs to the ten largest clones.

The clonotype comes from a human donor in a cohort sampled during active COVID-19. Sequencing was done on a sample of peripheral blood.

This receptor has the CDR3 CASSPAWGGRETQYF. Here is the DNA: TGTGCCAGCAGTCCGGCCTGGGGGGGACGAGAGACCCAGTACTTC. The rearrangement combines TRBV27 with TRBJ2-5, with 7 middle bases fitting TRBD2. Relative to germline, V is missing 5 bases and J is missing 4 bases, with 10 bases of the junction outside any gene match. Looking up the germline V gene (reference sequence) yields CDR1 MNHEY and CDR2 SMNVEV. The CDR3 runs 15 amino acids, cysteine and phenylalanine included. Only the CDR3 part of the read is kept: 45 bases, read in frame from the first base.